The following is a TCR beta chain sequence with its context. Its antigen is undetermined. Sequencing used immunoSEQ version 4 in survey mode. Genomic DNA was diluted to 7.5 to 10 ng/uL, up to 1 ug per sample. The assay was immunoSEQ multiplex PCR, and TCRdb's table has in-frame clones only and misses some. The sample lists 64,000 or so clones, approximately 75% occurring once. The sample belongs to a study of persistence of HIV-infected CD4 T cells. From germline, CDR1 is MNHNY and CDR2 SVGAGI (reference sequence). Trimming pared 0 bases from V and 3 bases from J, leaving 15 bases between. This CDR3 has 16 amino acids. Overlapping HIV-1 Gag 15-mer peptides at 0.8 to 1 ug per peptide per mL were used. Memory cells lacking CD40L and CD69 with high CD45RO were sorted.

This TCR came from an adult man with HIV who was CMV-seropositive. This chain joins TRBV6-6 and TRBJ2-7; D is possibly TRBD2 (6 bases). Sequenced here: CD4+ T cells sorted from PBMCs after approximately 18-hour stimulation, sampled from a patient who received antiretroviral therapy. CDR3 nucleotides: TGTGCCAGCAGTTACTCCCGGTGGAGGGGAAACTACGAGCAGTACTTC. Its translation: CASSYSRWRGNYEQYF.